The 27 T cell receptor beta chains listed next were all sequenced from one sample in a study of cytomegalovirus exposure and HLA in healthy donors. Vbeta (60) and Jbeta (13) primers were used in the PCR. Using immunoSEQ multiplex PCR, the repertoire was profiled, and TCRdb retains in-frame clones only, with some absent. The sample yields under 250,000 clones, over 75% seen once. Sample: PBMCs. The receptors were sampled from a woman in her twenties or thirties in good health and CMV-seronegative.

CDR3 region: CASTGQSSYNEQFF. CDR3 nucleotide sequence: TGTGCCAGCACGGGACAAAGCTCCTACAATGAGCAGTTCTTC. The chain combines TRBV2 with TRBJ2-1; tentatively, D is TRBD1 (6 bases). The germline gives CDR1 SNHLY, CDR2 FYNNEI. Trimming pared 7 bases from V and 0 bases from J, leaving 10 bases between. The CDR3 contains 14 residues.

The V call is TRBV18, the J call TRBJ1-6; perhaps TRBD1 as D (5 bases). Germline CDR1 and CDR2: KGHSH and LQKENI. This CDR3 region has 17 residues. V was trimmed by 2 bases and J by 6 bases, leaving 17 bases between them. CDR3: CASSPSQGTPSNSPLHF. In DNA form, the CDR3 reads TGTGCCAGCTCACCATCTCAGGGAACGCCGAGTAATTCACCCCTCCACTTT.

For this clone: The germline gene is not matched at one end of the junction; a read error may be the cause. Here the CDR3 DNA reads TGTGCCGGCAGATCGGGAGGGCGCGGAAAAAACATTCAGTACTTC. Translated: CAGRSGGRGKNIQYF. V usage is TRBV6-5 and J usage is TRBJ2-4, with 8 bases identical to TRBD2. This CDR3 region has 15 residues. Germline assignment: CDR1 MNHEY and CDR2 SVGAGI.

The CDR3 nucleotides read TGTGCCAGCAGCCCGCAGCGGGACACTGAAGCTTTCTTT. Encoded protein: CASSPQRDTEAFF. The rearrangement joins TRBV13 to TRBJ1-1; D is uncertain. The germline V and J ends were trimmed by 5 bases and 3 bases, with 10 bases remaining between them. Germline V gives CDR1 PRHDT, CDR2 FYEKMQ (reference sequence). The CDR3 is 13 residues long. The full variable domain, its missing parts supplied by reference TRBV13 and TRBJ1-1, is AAGVIQSPRHLIKEKRETATLKCYPIPRHDTVYWYQQGPGQDPQFLISFYEKMQSDKGSIPDRFSAQQFSDYHSELNMSSLELGDSALYFCASSPQRDTEAFFGQGTRLTVV.

This clone came up a few times. J is TRBJ2-7 and V is TRBV29-1, with 10 bases aligning to TRBD2. CDR1 is SQVTM and CDR2 is ANQGSEA in the germline V gene. The CDR3 sequence is 14 residues long. J was trimmed by 1 base and V by 4 bases; bases with no gene match: 4. The CDR3 sequence is CSVVLAGVSYEQYF. The CDR3 nucleotides are TGCAGCGTTGTCCTAGCGGGGGTATCCTACGAGCAGTACTTC.

The CDR3 loop is CASSPVTGLAGGNNEQFF. CDR3 coding DNA: TGTGCCAGCAGTCCTGTGACGGGACTAGCGGGAGGAAACAATGAGCAGTTCTTC. This rearrangement joins TRBV5-4 to TRBJ2-1, with 15 bases lining up with TRBD2. Germline assignment: CDR1 SGHNT and CDR2 YYREEE (reference sequence). After removal of 5 bases from V and 5 bases from J, the junction contained 11 bases not matched to a gene. The CDR3 extends over 18 amino acids.

Points on this clone: Other DNA sequences in this sample translate to the same CDR3. The rearrangement joins TRBV5-1 to TRBJ1-1, with D perhaps TRBD1 (5 bases). The CDR3 covers 14 residues. Germline-derived CDR1 and CDR2 are SGHRS and YFSETQ. The germline V and J ends were trimmed by 0 bases and 1 base, with 7 bases remaining between them. This CDR3 reads CASSLGTGNTEAFF. The CDR3 DNA reads as TGCGCCAGCAGCTTGGGAACAGGGAACACTGAAGCTTTCTTT. The variable domain in full, with the rest retrieved from reference TRBV5-1 and TRBJ1-1, is KAGVTQTPRYLIKTRGQQVTLSCSPISGHRSVSWYQQTPGQGLQFLFEYFSETQRNKGNFPGRFSGRQFSNSRSEMNVSTLELGDSALYLCASSLGTGNTEAFFGQGTRLTVV.

DNA of the CDR3: TGCGCCAGCAGCAACCCCCTAGCGGGAGGCTCCTACAATGAGCAGTTCTTC. This encodes CASSNPLAGGSYNEQFF. V usage is TRBV4-1 and J usage is TRBJ2-1; TRBD2 matches at 11 bases. Per germline, CDR1 MGHRA and CDR2 YSYEKL. The CDR3 is 17 residues long. With V trimmed by 5 bases and J by 0 bases, 6 bases remained unmatched.

The chain recombines TRBV4-1 with TRBJ2-1, with TRBD2 identical over 9 bases. The V segment lost 4 bases and the J segment 2 bases; nucleotides outside the gene matches: 12. This CDR3 is built from 18 residues. Germline V gene data show CDR1 as MGHRA and CDR2 as YSYEKL. The CDR3 nucleotides read TGCGCCAGCAGCCCCCCACCCAATAGCGGGAGAACCTACAATGAGCAGTTCTTC. This gives the protein CASSPPPNSGRTYNEQFF.

The rearrangement uses TRBV27 and TRBJ2-1, with 7 bases lining up with TRBD1. J lost 7 bases, V lost 5 bases, and 14 bases had no gene match. In germline, CDR1 is MNHEY, CDR2 SMNVEV (reference sequence). CDR3 length equals 16 residues. The CDR3: CASSPARGRRGNEQFF. CDR3 sequence (DNA): TGTGCCAGCAGTCCCGCAAGGGGGCGACGGGGAAATGAGCAGTTCTTC.

This sequence joins TRBV30 and TRBJ1-2; D call uncertain. The length of the CDR3 is 13 residues. The germline CDR1 and CDR2 sequences are GTSNPN and SVGIG (reference sequence). DNA for the CDR3: TGTGCGGTGGAGTCGGTTCGGGGTTATGGCTACACCTTC. Translation gives CAVESVRGYGYTF.

The rearrangement joins TRBV20-1 to TRBJ1-1; 8 bases fit TRBD1. Losses at the gene ends were 6 bases for V and 11 bases for J; bases not matched to a gene: 8. Germline assignment: CDR1 DFQATT and CDR2 SNEGSKA (reference sequence). CDR3 length: 11 amino acids. The CDR3: CSAETGVRAFF. CDR3 nucleotide sequence: TGCAGTGCCGAGACAGGGGTTCGTGCTTTCTTT.

This chain uses TRBV6-1 with TRBJ1-1, with D unresolved. This CDR3 spans 12 amino acids. Germline V gene data show CDR1 as MNHNS and CDR2 as SASEGT. Trimming took 6 bases from V and 5 from J, leaving 10 bases between them. The DNA for the CDR3 is TGTGCCAGCAGGGCGGGGTGGACTGAAGCTTTCTTT. Its translation is CASRAGWTEAFF.

The rearrangement joins TRBV25-1 to TRBJ2-1, with a possible D match to TRBD2 (5 bases). The ends were cut back, 4 bases at V and 8 bases at J, with 18 bases in the middle. The CDR3 totals 15 residues. Germline CDR1 reads MGHDK; CDR2 reads SYGVNS. In DNA form, the CDR3 reads TGTGCCAGCAGTGGCGGAGCCGGGATTAGGGATGAGCAGTTCTTC. Its translation: CASSGGAGIRDEQFF.

This clone was seen a few times. The genes are TRBV18 and TRBJ2-7; 11 bases map to TRBD2. V lost 2 bases to trimming and J lost 7 bases; unmatched junction nucleotides: 7. Germline CDR1 KGHSH, CDR2 LQKENI. CDR3 length: 15 amino acids. This CDR3 is CASSPRIAGGQEQYF. The CDR3 nucleotides read TGTGCCAGCTCACCAAGGATAGCGGGGGGGCAGGAGCAGTACTTC.

The rearrangement links TRBV30 to TRBJ1-1; D is ambiguous. V was shortened by 3 bases and J by 0 bases, with 5 bases between the two germline ends. This CDR3 has 12 amino acids. From germline, CDR1 is GTSNPN and CDR2 SVGIG (reference sequence). DNA of the CDR3: TGTGCCTGGAGCGGGATGAACACTGAAGCTTTCTTT. This codes for CAWSGMNTEAFF.

The chain joins TRBV11-3 to TRBJ2-7; maybe TRBD1 (5 bases). CDR1 is SGHNT and CDR2 is YENEEA in the germline V gene. CDR3 size: 14 residues. Trimming removed 5 bases at V and 2 bases at J, with 13 bases between. This CDR3 reads CASSQGTGPYEQYF. CDR3 nucleotides: TGTGCCAGCAGCCAAGGAACAGGCCCCTACGAGCAGTACTTC.

This clone came up once. J is TRBJ1-2 and V is TRBV5-1, with 7 bases identical to TRBD1. Germline V gene sequence: CDR1 SGHRS, CDR2 YFSETQ. V lost 4 bases and J lost 2; bases outside the gene matches: 17. The CDR3 consists of 18 residues. The DNA of the CDR3 is TGCGCCAGCAGCCTGGATTGGGTTCGACAGGGACGGAACTATGGCTACACCTTC. Protein: CASSLDWVRQGRNYGYTF.

The chain links TRBV7-3 to TRBJ2-3, with D perhaps TRBD2 (7 bases). Per the germline V gene, CDR1 is SGHTA and CDR2 is FQGTGA. The V gene lost 2 bases and the J gene lost 3 bases, with 12 bases spanning the gap. This CDR3 is built from 15 residues. CDR3 nucleotide sequence: TGTGCCAGCAGCTTATCGGGGGGCAGGACAGATACGCAGTATTTT. Its protein is CASSLSGGRTDTQYF.

J is TRBJ1-2 and V is TRBV5-4; 8 bases line up with TRBD1. After removal of 4 bases from V and 6 bases from J, the junction contained 14 bases not matched to a gene. This CDR3 contains 16 residues. CDR1 and CDR2 from the germline V gene are SGHNT and YYREEE (reference sequence). The DNA of the CDR3 is TGTGCCAGCAGCCCCGGACAGGGAGAGGGATCGGATGGCTACACCTTC. Protein sequence: CASSPGQGEGSDGYTF.

V gene TRBV2 combines with J gene TRBJ2-7, with TRBD2 as a possible D gene (5 bases). Germline V lookup: CDR1 SNHLY, CDR2 FYNNEI. V lost 5 bases, J lost 7 bases, and 15 bases lay in between. There are 13 residues in the CDR3. CDR3 DNA: TGTGCCAGCAGTTCCCGGGAACCGCGGGAGCAGTACTTC. Translating it yields CASSSREPREQYF.

This chain links TRBV30 with TRBJ2-7, with 9 bases identical to TRBD2. Looked up from germline, CDR1 is GTSNPN and CDR2 is SVGIG (reference sequence). V gave up 2 bases and J gave up 2 bases; unmatched junction bases: 7. The CDR3 extends over 15 amino acids. The CDR3 loop reads CAWSLGAGGPYEQYF. In DNA form, the CDR3 reads TGTGCCTGGAGTCTAGGTGCGGGAGGGCCCTACGAGCAGTACTTC. Filled out from reference TRBV30 and TRBJ2-7, the complete variable domain reads SQTIHQWPATLVQPVGSPLSLECTVEGTSNPNLYWYRQAAGRGLQLLFYSVGIGQISSEVPQNLSASRPQDRQFILSSKKLLLSDSGFYLCAWSLGAGGPYEQYFGPGTRLTVT.

The DNA for the CDR3 is TGCGCCAGCAGCGGGTCACCAACTCTAGTCTACGAGCAGTACTTC. It is translated as CASSGSPTLVYEQYF. The chain employs TRBV5-1 and TRBJ2-5; D is unclear. The J call may be wrong; the DNA end is better matched by TRBJ2-7. There are 15 residues in the CDR3. The germline CDR1 and CDR2 sequences are SGHRS and YFSETQ.

The CDR3 loop is CASSSGVGRQETQYF. The DNA of the CDR3 is TGTGCCAGCAGCTCGGGGGTGGGCCGTCAAGAGACCCAGTACTTC. The chain recombines TRBV5-6 with TRBJ2-5, with a weak D call TRBD2 (6 bases). Germline CDR1 and CDR2: SGHDT and YYEEEE. There are 15 residues in the CDR3. Trimming cost V 3 bases and J 2 bases, with 14 bases left between them.

V and J are TRBV10-1 and TRBJ2-7, with 7 bases fitting TRBD1. CDR3 length: 14 residues. CDR1 WNHNN and CDR2 SYGVQD come from the germline V gene (reference sequence). The trim removed 6 bases at V and 6 bases at J, leaving 11 bases unmatched. CDR3 residues: CASRQTGKKAEQYF. In DNA form, the CDR3 reads TGCGCCAGCAGGCAGACAGGGAAGAAAGCCGAGCAGTACTTC.

The sample holds one count of this clone. The chain employs TRBV5-1 and TRBJ2-3, with TRBD1 matching 8 bases. This CDR3 is 14 amino acids long. Germline assignment: CDR1 SGHRS and CDR2 YFSETQ. Trimming removed 5 bases from V and 5 bases from J; junction bases left unmatched: 7. The CDR3: CASRTTTGVDTQYF. In DNA form, the CDR3 reads TGCGCCAGCAGAACCACGACAGGGGTAGATACGCAGTATTTT.

The V and J genes are TRBV15 and TRBJ2-3; 7 positions match TRBD2. This CDR3 is 15 amino acids long. CDR1 and CDR2 from the germline V gene are LNHNV and YYDKDF (reference sequence). V lost 0 bases to trimming and J lost 2 bases; unmatched junction nucleotides: 2. The CDR3 here is CATSRDLAATDTQYF. CDR3 nucleotide sequence: TGTGCCACCAGCAGAGATCTAGCGGCCACAGATACGCAGTATTTT.